This T cell receptor beta chain was retrieved from a study of T cells in Graves' hyperthyroidism and ophthalmopathy. Study context: It was at initial diagnosis, before any treatment, that peripheral blood was collected.

Amplified regions were TCR beta CDR3 sequences from RNA transcripts. TCR CDR3 underwent first-round RT-PCR with the HTBI primer set. TCRdb re-called the multiplex PCR reads with MiXCR, one entry per CDR3 protein. Among some 550,000 distinct CDR3 sequences listed, 20% to 25% were seen once. This clonotype was recorded many times. What it binds is unknown. Likely a read error: the CDR3 ends without its conserved phenylalanine or tryptophan. Whole-study findings and limits: In simple terms, a model built on 13 V-J features told ophthalmopathy apart from stable hyperthyroidism.

Exclusion criteria comprised uncontrolled infection, other autoimmune disease, pregnancy or lactation. V lost 6 bases to trimming and J lost 0 bases; unmatched junction nucleotides: 8. The V gene's germline CDR1 is SQVTM and CDR2 ANQGSEA. The CDR3 spans 15 residues. This TCR derives from a man aged 18 to 29 with Graves' hyperthyroidism. This sequence joins TRBV29-1 and TRBJ1-1; 9 bases fit TRBD1. The sample was blood. Here the CDR3 reads CSVRGGQGLNTEAFS. CDR3 DNA: TGCAGCGTGAGGGGGGGACAGGGACTGAACACTGAAGCTTTCTCT.